The following is a T cell receptor beta chain sequence with its context. The antigen is not known. The PCR contained 60 Vbeta and 13 Jbeta primers. As originally analysed: Around 76 million unique TCR beta chains, 9 million to 11 million shared, were counted in a later analysis. Profiling relied on immunoSEQ multiplex PCR, and the TCRdb table lists in-frame clones only, not all of them. V, J and clone size derive from that table, while D and trimming were established from the DNA sequence. This sample carries about 94,000 clones, about 62% of them seen once, and the ten largest clones take 3.5% to 4.5%. This sample was taken from a study of cytomegalovirus exposure and HLA in healthy donors. V was shortened by 4 bases and J by 8 bases, with 30 bases between the two germline ends. The germline V gene encodes CDR1 SGHDN and CDR2 FVKESK. There are 19 residues in the CDR3. Notes on the study in general: A later analysis linked a missense variant in DCLRE1C to the trimming of TCR beta V and J genes. A later analysis showed TCR association rates differing by HLA locus, peaking at DRB1 and lowest at HLA-C. The authors enumerated over 150 TCR beta chains as linked to cytomegalovirus.

Sequencing was done on a sample of PBMCs. The V gene is TRBV14, the J gene TRBJ2-1; D may be TRBD2 (7 bases). The TCR comes from a man aged 30 to 39 in good health and CMV-seronegative. The CDR3 is CASSPGVGAIRGSQYEQFF. CDR3 nucleotides: TGTGCCAGCAGCCCGGGGGTGGGGGCGATACGCGGGAGTCAATATGAGCAGTTCTTC.